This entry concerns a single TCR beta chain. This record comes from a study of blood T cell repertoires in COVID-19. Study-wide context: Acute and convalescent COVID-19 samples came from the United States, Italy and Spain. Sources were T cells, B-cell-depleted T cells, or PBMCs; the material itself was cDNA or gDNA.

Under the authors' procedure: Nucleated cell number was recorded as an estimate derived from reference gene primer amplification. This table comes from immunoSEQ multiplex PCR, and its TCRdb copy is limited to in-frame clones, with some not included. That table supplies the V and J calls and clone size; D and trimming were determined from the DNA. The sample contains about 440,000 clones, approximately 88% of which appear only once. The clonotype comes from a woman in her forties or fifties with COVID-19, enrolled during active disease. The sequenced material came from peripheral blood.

The CDR3 sequence is CASSRVQGLVGELFF. CDR3 sequence (DNA): TGTGCCAGCAGTCGCGTACAGGGGCTGGTAGGGGAGCTGTTTTTT. The genes are TRBV6-5 and TRBJ2-2; 7 bases are a match to TRBD1. This CDR3 has 15 amino acids. Germline CDR1 reads MNHEY; CDR2 reads SVGAGI. The V gene end was trimmed by 5 bases and the J gene end by 8 bases; junction bases not matched to a gene: 11.